These 5 T cell receptor beta chains originate from one sample sequenced in a study of metastatic and nonmetastatic thyroid tumors. With MiXCR, TCRdb called clones anew from the PCR reads. This table has roughly 30,000 clones, around a sixth appearing once. Thyroid surgery took place with no prior treatment in any patient. The sample taken for sequencing was blood. All receptors derive from a female donor with papillary thyroid cancer or a benign thyroid nodule (not recorded which). Some clones in this sample may be carry-over from other donors' samples.

This clone was seen only once. The junction departs from germline at one end; a sequencing error may be responsible. The chain is built from TRBV3-1 and TRBJ2-3; maybe TRBD1 (5 bases). Per germline, CDR1 LGHDT and CDR2 YNNKEL (reference sequence). The CDR3 sequence is 15 residues long. CDR3 sequence reads: CASSQYVGVTDTQYF. CDR3 coding DNA: TGCGCCAGCAGCCAATATGTAGGGGTTACAGATACGCAGTATTTT.

This clone appeared many times. A much bigger clone sits one base away, suggesting this may be a read error. The chain couples TRBV7-2 to TRBJ2-1; D tentatively fits TRBD1 or TRBD2 (6 bases each). Germline V CDR1 and CDR2: SGHTA, FQGNSA. The CDR3 runs to 15 residues. The CDR3 region is CASSLGGGTYSEQFF. CDR3 DNA sequence: TGTGCCAGCAGCCTGGGGGGCGGAACCTACAGTGAGCAGTTCTTC.

This chain links TRBV20-1 with TRBJ1-2; no firm D call. The CDR3 covers 14 residues. Trimming shortened V by 0 bases and J by 6 bases, and 14 bases separated the two germline ends. Germline-derived CDR1 and CDR2 are DFQATT and SNEGSKA (reference sequence). Here the CDR3 DNA reads TGCAGTGCTAGAGATGGAAAGGGTAGTGATGGCTACACCTTC. Translation: CSARDGKGSDGYTF.

Ten or more counts support this clone. The chain carries TRBV29-1 and TRBJ1-2; no definite D call. CDR1 is SQVTM, CDR2 ANQGSEA, per germline. CDR3 length: 11 residues. V was cut by 4 bases and J by 3 bases, with 6 bases left in between. In DNA, the CDR3 is TGCAGCGTTGGAGGTGACTATGGCTACACCTTC. This encodes CSVGGDYGYTF.

This clone showed up many times. The chain joins TRBV4-3 to TRBJ2-1; TRBD2 is a possible D gene (6 bases). This CDR3 is 14 amino acids long. V was pared by 4 bases and J by 10 bases, with 17 bases between. The germline gives CDR1 LGHNA, CDR2 YSLEER. This chain's CDR3 is CASSRTSLAREQFF. As DNA, the CDR3 is TGCGCCAGCAGCCGGACGTCACTAGCACGGGAGCAGTTCTTC.